The 32 T cell receptor beta chains below all came from one sample that was sequenced in a study of regulatory dendritic cells for organ transplantation. Some clones are missing from TCRdb's copy, which holds only in-frame ones; the method was immunoSEQ multiplex PCR. This table holds some 11,000 clones, more than 75% found once. Sorted T cells were CFSE-labeled and cultured 5 days with allogeneic regulatory or mature dendritic cells at 1:10. These receptors have no identified antigens. The sample taken for sequencing was naive CD8+ T cells from blood cultured with regulatory dendritic cells. Subset reported: CD45RA+ naive T cells. Receptor source: a human donor in good health.

This clone was counted once. The gene calls are TRBV29-1 and TRBJ2-3; D possibly corresponds to TRBD1 (6 bases). The CDR3 has 15 amino acids. Deletions cut 1 base from V and 3 bases from J, with 14 bases between. Germline assignment: CDR1 SQVTM and CDR2 ANQGSEA. DNA for the CDR3: TGCAGCGTTGAAGCAGGGGCTGAGAGTACAGATACGCAGTATTTT. Protein: CSVEAGAESTDTQYF.

The chain recombines TRBV4-1 with TRBJ1-3, with D possibly being TRBD1 (6 bases). This CDR3 has 15 amino acids. Germline V gene data show CDR1 as MGHRA and CDR2 as YSYEKL. Trimming cost V 0 bases and J 2 bases, with 8 bases left between them. Here the CDR3 DNA reads TGCGCCAGCAGCCAAGATTCAGGGGCTGGAAACACCATATATTTT. Its translation: CASSQDSGAGNTIYF.

This chain uses TRBV14 with TRBJ1-1; weak D call: TRBD1 (5 bases). V lost 4 bases and J lost 7, with 16 bases in between. This CDR3 is built from 14 residues. Germline CDR1 SGHDN, CDR2 FVKESK. The CDR3 nucleotides are TGTGCCAGCAGCCCCTGGGGGGGGATCGGTGAAGCTTTCTTT. Translated, it gives CASSPWGGIGEAFF.

This clone was counted only a few times. The chain combines TRBV9 with TRBJ1-1; D is possibly TRBD1 (5 bases). The ends were cut back, 4 bases at V and 7 bases at J, with 14 bases in the middle. Germline CDR1 reads SGDLS; CDR2 reads YYNGEE. The CDR3 is made up of 13 amino acids. This CDR3 is CASSIPGRNEAFF. The DNA for the CDR3 is TGTGCCAGCAGCATCCCAGGGCGTAATGAAGCTTTCTTT.

This clone came up once. The junction and the germline gene differ at one end; a read error may be behind it. This chain links TRBV7-7 with TRBJ2-5, with D possibly matching TRBD1 (5 bases). There are 16 residues in the CDR3. Germline CDR1 and CDR2: SSHAT and FNYEAQ (reference sequence). The CDR3 bases are TGTGCTAGCAGCGAGCAGGGTTCCCCCTTCTTGGAGACCCAGTACTTC. This translates into CASSEQGSPFLETQYF.

The V gene is TRBV6-6, the J gene TRBJ2-5; possible D gene TRBD1, 6 bases. Trimming stripped 6 bases from V and 5 bases from J, with 19 bases between. Per germline, CDR1 MNHNY and CDR2 SVGAGI (reference sequence). The CDR3 covers 15 residues. This chain's CDR3 is CASRVMGATGETQYF. The CDR3 region has the DNA TGTGCCAGCAGGGTGATGGGGGCCACGGGGGAGACCCAGTACTTC.

The chain uses TRBV7-9 and TRBJ1-4; no definite D call. Per the germline V gene, CDR1 is SEHNR and CDR2 is FQNEAQ (reference sequence). The CDR3 runs 14 residues. Trimming took off 1 base at V and 8 bases at J, with 11 bases between the two ends. The CDR3 is CASSLGGLGEKLFF. The DNA for the CDR3 is TGTGCCAGCAGCTTAGGCGGGTTGGGCGAAAAACTGTTTTTT.

The chain couples TRBV5-6 to TRBJ2-7; 9 bases are shared with TRBD1. This CDR3 region has 13 residues. V lost 4 bases to trimming and J lost 2 bases; unmatched junction nucleotides: 1. Per germline, CDR1 SGHDT and CDR2 YYEEEE. The CDR3 reads CASSRDRAYEQYF. The CDR3 DNA follows: TGTGCCAGCAGCCGGGACAGGGCCTACGAGCAGTACTTC.

V usage is TRBV27 and J usage is TRBJ1-6; TRBD1 is a possible D gene (6 bases). The germline V gene encodes CDR1 MNHEY and CDR2 SMNVEV (reference sequence). The CDR3 runs 14 residues. V gave up 6 bases and J gave up 7 bases, with 13 bases separating them. The CDR3 region is CASRPGVRNSPLHF. CDR3 nucleotide sequence: TGTGCCAGCAGACCAGGGGTCCGGAATTCACCCCTCCACTTT.

This rearrangement joins TRBV9 to TRBJ1-5; TRBD1 matches 8 bases. Germline lookup yields CDR1 SGDLS and CDR2 YYNGEE. The V gene end was trimmed by 3 bases and the J gene end by 3 bases; junction bases not matched to a gene: 5. CDR3 length: 15 amino acids. CDR3 loop: CASSETGDANQPQHF. CDR3 coding DNA: TGTGCCAGCAGCGAGACAGGGGATGCCAATCAGCCCCAGCATTTT.

As concerns this clone: The junction departs from the called germline gene at one end, perhaps through a read error. V usage is TRBV6-1 and J usage is TRBJ1-5; D might be TRBD1 (5 bases). The CDR3 length is 12 residues. Germline CDR1 MNHNS, CDR2 SASEGT. The CDR3 DNA sequence: TGTGCCAGCAAGACAGAGACTCAGGCCCAGCATTTT. This encodes CASKTETQAQHF.

This chain uses TRBV5-1 with TRBJ2-5; D unclear. There are 14 residues in the CDR3. Trimming pared 0 bases from V and 3 bases from J, leaving 9 bases between. Germline assignment: CDR1 SGHRS and CDR2 YFSETQ. In DNA form, the CDR3 reads TGCGCCAGCAGCTTGGGGGCAAACGAAGAGACCCAGTACTTC. Translated, it gives CASSLGANEETQYF.

This clone was counted only a few times. The chain recombines TRBV19 with TRBJ1-3; D not resolved. The CDR3 length is 14 residues. Germline lookup yields CDR1 LNHDA and CDR2 SQIVND (reference sequence). The V end lost 3 bases, the J end lost 0 bases, and 6 bases lay between the germline ends. The CDR3 region is CASSITDSGNTIYF. For the CDR3, the DNA is TGTGCCAGTAGTATCACAGACTCTGGAAACACCATATATTTT.

This clone has just a few counts. This chain uses TRBV7-9 with TRBJ1-2; D gene uncertain. The CDR3 has 16 residues. Trimming pared 5 bases from V and 2 bases from J, leaving 18 bases between. Germline loops: CDR1 SEHNR, CDR2 FQNEAQ (reference sequence). Here the CDR3 DNA reads TGTGCCAGCAGCCATACGATGACACAAACGAACTATGGCTACACCTTC. Amino acids: CASSHTMTQTNYGYTF. Full variable domain (outside the CDR3, taken from reference TRBV7-9 and TRBJ1-2): DTGVSQNPRHKITKRGQNVTFRCDPISEHNRLYWYRQTLGQGPEFLTYFQNEAQLEKSRLLSDRFSAERPKGSFSTLEIQRTEQGDSAMYLCASSHTMTQTNYGYTFGSGTRLTVV.

The chain links TRBV7-2 to TRBJ1-2; 7 nucleotides line up with TRBD1. CDR1 and CDR2 (germline): SGHTA, FQGNSA. The CDR3 has 14 amino acids. V trimming: 5 bases; J trimming: 4 bases; junction bases outside the gene matches: 7. Here the CDR3 DNA reads TGTGCCAGCAGCCGGACAGGCCTGCTCTATGGCTACACCTTC. Its protein is CASSRTGLLYGYTF.

The rearrangement links TRBV2 to TRBJ2-2, with TRBD1 as a possible D gene (6 bases). The CDR3 has 12 amino acids. Germline V lookup: CDR1 SNHLY, CDR2 FYNNEI. The V end lost 8 bases, the J end lost 6 bases, and 10 bases lay between the germline ends. CDR3 coding DNA: TGTGCCAGCCCAGGGGAATCCGGGGAGCTGTTTTTT. This encodes CASPGESGELFF.

The chain is built from TRBV6-1 and TRBJ1-5; no firm D call. V shed 0 bases and J shed 6 bases, with 9 bases lying between them. The CDR3 loop spans 14 amino acids. Germline V CDR1 and CDR2: MNHNS, SASEGT. The CDR3, as DNA: TGTGCCAGCAGTGAAGCACTCGGGTTTCAGCCCCAGCATTTT. Translated: CASSEALGFQPQHF.

This chain connects TRBV6-5 to TRBJ1-1, with D perhaps matching TRBD1 (6 bases). The V gene's germline CDR1 is MNHEY and CDR2 SVGAGI. This CDR3 comprises 14 residues. V gave up 0 bases and J gave up 3 bases, with 8 bases separating them. The CDR3: CASSYSQGHTEAFF. CDR3 coding DNA: TGTGCCAGCAGTTACTCGCAGGGGCACACTGAAGCTTTCTTT.

This clone appeared a few times. The CDR3 coding sequence is TGCAGCTCGACTAGCGGGGGAGCCGATACGCAGTATTTT. It codes for CSSTSGGADTQYF. The chain is built from TRBV29-1 and TRBJ2-3; TRBD2 aligns across 12 bases. J lost 6 bases, V lost 8 bases, and 6 bases had no gene match. The germline V gene has CDR1 SQVTM and CDR2 ANQGSEA. This CDR3 spans 13 amino acids.

This chain connects TRBV7-6 to TRBJ2-1, with D hard to call. This CDR3 is 15 amino acids long. V lost 3 bases and J 0 bases, leaving 9 bases between the germline ends. The germline CDR1 and CDR2 sequences are SGHVS and FNYEAQ. For the CDR3, the DNA is TGTGCCAGCAGCTTTTTGACGGGCTCCTACAATGAGCAGTTCTTC. Protein sequence: CASSFLTGSYNEQFF.

This chain joins TRBV2 and TRBJ2-7, with D hard to call. V gave up 8 bases and J gave up 0 bases, with 11 bases separating them. Per the germline V gene, CDR1 is SNHLY and CDR2 is FYNNEI. The CDR3 is made up of 13 amino acids. The CDR3 DNA reads as TGTGCCAGCCTCGGAGAGAGCTCCTACGAGCAGTACTTC. Its protein is CASLGESSYEQYF.

The rearrangement uses TRBV11-2 and TRBJ2-3, with 11 nucleotides matching TRBD1. The V gene end was trimmed by 3 bases and the J gene end by 5 bases; junction bases not matched to a gene: 7. Germline-derived CDR1 and CDR2 are SGHAT and FQNNGV. The CDR3 is 16 residues long. The CDR3 sequence is CASSFRTGGGVDTQYF. The CDR3 DNA follows: TGTGCCAGCAGCTTTCGGACAGGGGGCGGAGTAGATACGCAGTATTTT.

This chain joins TRBV7-6 and TRBJ1-2, with a possible D match to TRBD1 (5 bases). Germline V gene sequence: CDR1 SGHVS, CDR2 FNYEAQ. This CDR3 has 14 residues. Trimming left V 1 base short and J 4 bases short, with 10 bases between. The CDR3 DNA reads as TGTGCCAGCAGCTTAGGGGCAGGGCCCTATGGCTACACCTTC. Translating it yields CASSLGAGPYGYTF.

The chain links TRBV9 to TRBJ2-5; D is possibly TRBD2 (6 bases). Germline V gene sequence: CDR1 SGDLS, CDR2 YYNGEE. The CDR3 runs to 14 residues. Trimming cost V 0 bases and J 2 bases, with 8 bases left between them. The CDR3 DNA reads TGTGCCAGCAGCGTAGGGGGGGTTCAAGAGACCCAGTACTTC. Translation gives CASSVGGVQETQYF.

This clone is a singleton in its sample. This chain uses TRBV2 with TRBJ2-7, with D possibly being TRBD1 (5 bases). Germline CDR1 is SNHLY and CDR2 is FYNNEI. The V end lost 5 bases, the J end lost 0 bases, and 17 bases lay between the germline ends. This CDR3 is 16 amino acids long. The DNA of the CDR3 is TGTGCCAGCAGTTACGACAGTCTTATCAGCTCCTACGAGCAGTACTTC. Amino acid sequence: CASSYDSLISSYEQYF.

CDR3 protein: CASSLGLAASSYNEQFF. The CDR3 DNA sequence: TGTGCCAGTAGTTTGGGACTAGCGGCAAGCTCCTACAATGAGCAGTTCTTC. The chain couples TRBV19 to TRBJ2-1; 11 bases are shared with TRBD2. CDR3 length: 17 residues. Germline CDR1 and CDR2: LNHDA and SQIVND (reference sequence). With 5 bases clipped from V and 0 bases from J, the junction kept 6 bases outside the gene matches.

The rearrangement links TRBV15 to TRBJ2-1; 10 nucleotides match TRBD2. Unmatched junction bases numbered 7, after V lost 0 bases and J lost 8 bases. The CDR3 totals 16 residues. Looked up from germline, CDR1 is LNHNV and CDR2 is YYDKDF (reference sequence). The CDR3 region is CATSRDLAGERDEQFF. As DNA, the CDR3 is TGTGCCACCAGCAGAGACCTAGCGGGGGAGAGGGATGAGCAGTTCTTC. The full variable domain, its missing parts supplied by reference TRBV15 and TRBJ2-1, is DAMVIQNPRYQVTQFGKPVTLSCSQTLNHNVMYWYQQKSSQAPKLLFHYYDKDFNNEADTPDNFQSRRPNTSFCFLDIRSPGLGDTAMYLCATSRDLAGERDEQFFGPGTRLTVL.

This clone was found a few times. The chain employs TRBV13 and TRBJ1-6; D possibly corresponds to TRBD1 (6 bases). V gave up 6 bases and J gave up 8 bases, with 17 bases separating them. In germline, CDR1 is PRHDT, CDR2 FYEKMQ (reference sequence). The CDR3 sequence is 15 residues long. The CDR3 loop is CASSYTGGWDSPLHF. CDR3 DNA: TGTGCCAGCAGTTATACGGGGGGCTGGGATTCACCCCTCCACTTT.

The chain uses TRBV10-3 and TRBJ2-2; 8 bases match TRBD2. Germline CDR1 reads ENHRY; CDR2 reads SYGVKD. V lost 7 bases, J lost 7 bases, and 5 bases stayed unmatched. The CDR3 sequence is 13 residues long. This chain's CDR3 is CAITDSGIGELFF. In DNA, the CDR3 is TGTGCCATCACGGATAGCGGGATCGGGGAGCTGTTTTTT.

Only a few counts were recorded for this clone. This chain connects TRBV27 to TRBJ1-1; D is perhaps TRBD1 (5 bases). Germline loops: CDR1 MNHEY, CDR2 SMNVEV (reference sequence). The CDR3 is made up of 14 amino acids. V dropped 5 bases and J dropped 3 bases, with 13 bases sitting between them. DNA for the CDR3: TGTGCCAGCAGTAAGTCAGGGTATTACACTGAAGCTTTCTTT. It codes for CASSKSGYYTEAFF.

This chain connects TRBV2 to TRBJ1-1; no reliable D call. Germline V gene lookup returns CDR1 SNHLY and CDR2 FYNNEI. The CDR3 runs 15 residues. V shed 3 bases and J shed 5 bases, with 16 bases lying between them. CDR3 amino acids: CASSEALGVGTEAFF. The CDR3 DNA reads TGTGCCAGCAGTGAGGCCCTCGGGGTTGGGACTGAAGCTTTCTTT. The full variable domain, with the rest looked up from reference TRBV2 and TRBJ1-1, is EPEVTQTPSHQVTQMGQEVILRCVPISNHLYFYWYRQILGQKVEFLVSFYNNEISEKSEIFDDQFSVERPDGSNFTLKIRSTKLEDSAMYFCASSEALGVGTEAFFGQGTRLTVV.

CDR3 amino acids: CASSTHRAGDEKLFF. The CDR3 DNA reads as TGTGCCAGCAGTACCCACAGGGCAGGTGATGAAAAACTGTTTTTT. This chain links TRBV6-5 with TRBJ1-4, with a tentative D call TRBD1 (6 bases). CDR1 is MNHEY and CDR2 is SVGAGI in the germline V gene. V was clipped by 5 bases and J by 6 bases, with 16 bases between them. This CDR3 has 15 residues.